This T cell receptor (beta chain) was captured in a study of blood T cell repertoires in COVID-19. This clone was seen only once. Profiled with immunoSEQ multiplex PCR; TCRdb holds only in-frame clones, not every one. The data contain more than 85,000 clones, over 75% of them seen just once; the ten biggest clones take up approximately 7%. Germline values: CDR1 SGHRS, CDR2 YFSETQ. Trimming took off 0 bases at V and 3 bases at J, with 15 bases between the two ends. This CDR3 is built from 16 residues. The TCR sequence derives from a woman aged 50 to 65 with acute or convalescent COVID-19. The sequenced sample consisted of peripheral blood. V is TRBV5-1 and J is TRBJ1-1; maybe TRBD1 (5 bases). The CDR3 is CASSLGQGWVDTEAFF. The CDR3 DNA is TGCGCCAGCAGCTTGGGTCAGGGATGGGTGGACACTGAAGCTTTCTTT.